This TCR beta chain comes out of a study of cytomegalovirus exposure and HLA in healthy donors. Broader study findings: The authors later found most CMV-associated TCR beta chains appeared HLA-restricted. The study carried out a later analysis of TCR beta sequences. It associated roughly 17,000 of them with specific HLA alleles at a false discovery rate of 0.05.

Regarding this clone: Antigen: not known.

Healthy individuals who donated bone marrow served as the donors. The PCR employed 60 Vbeta primers together with 13 Jbeta primers. The table came from immunoSEQ multiplex PCR; TCRdb's copy has only in-frame clones and leaves some out. The sample comprises 150,000 to 200,000 clones, less than 90% of which are singletons, and approximately 6.7% rests with the top ten. V dropped 5 bases and J dropped 0 bases, with 8 bases sitting between them. There are 15 residues in the CDR3. Looked up from germline, CDR1 is KGHSH and CDR2 is LQKENI. The sample taken for sequencing was PBMCs. The rearrangement links TRBV18 to TRBJ2-6; D gene ambiguous. This receptor was identified in a male donor in good health and CMV-seropositive. The CDR3 region is CASSIQSSGANVLTF. For the CDR3, the DNA is TGTGCCAGCTCAATACAGAGCTCTGGGGCCAACGTCCTGACTTTC.